Listed here are 9 T cell receptor beta chains from one sample, sequenced in a study of cytomegalovirus exposure and HLA in healthy donors. PCR primers comprised 60 Vbeta and 13 Jbeta primers. This table comes from immunoSEQ multiplex PCR, and its TCRdb copy is limited to in-frame clones, with some not included. This table has some 70,000 clones, over 70% appearing once. The sample consisted of PBMCs. These receptors were obtained from a male donor in good health and CMV-seropositive.

In its sample, this clone was seen a few times. The junction does not match germline at one end; this may be a read error. The chain uses TRBV2 and TRBJ2-7; 7 nucleotides align to TRBD1. This CDR3 region has 13 residues. CDR1 is SNHLY and CDR2 is FYNNEI in the germline V gene. CDR3 in amino acids: CASRVSPGQRFDF. CDR3 nucleotides: TGTGCCAGCAGAGTTTCACCGGGACAGCGTTTTGACTTC. The complete variable domain, with remaining parts taken from reference TRBV2 and TRBJ2-7, reads EPEVTQTPSHQVTQMGQEVILRCVPISNHLYFYWYRQILGQKVEFLVSFYNNEISEKSEIFDDQFSVERPDGSNFTLKIRSTKLEDSAMYFCASRVSPGQRFDFGPGTRLTVT.

This sequence joins TRBV29-1 and TRBJ1-2, with a weak D call TRBD1 (6 bases). This CDR3 is 11 amino acids long. Germline assignment: CDR1 SQVTM and CDR2 ANQGSEA. V was clipped by 8 bases and J by 8 bases, with 15 bases between them. CDR3 DNA: TGCAGCACCTGGGACATACGGGGCTACACCTTC. Its translation is CSTWDIRGYTF.

The J gene is TRBJ1-2, the V gene TRBV19; TRBD1 matches at 10 bases. Germline V gene lookup returns CDR1 LNHDA and CDR2 SQIVND (reference sequence). This CDR3 region has 16 residues. V shed 3 bases, J shed 4 bases, and the junction held 8 bases outside the gene matches. The DNA of the CDR3 is TGTGCCAGTAGTATGTACTCCGGGACAGGGGCCTATGGCTACACCTTC. Translated: CASSMYSGTGAYGYTF.

The chain links TRBV10-3 to TRBJ1-2, with unresolved D. This CDR3 has 13 residues. The germline V gene encodes CDR1 ENHRY and CDR2 SYGVKD. The V end lost 11 bases, the J end lost 0 bases, and 13 bases lay between the germline ends. The CDR3 spells CAAEGSTNYGYTF. CDR3 DNA: TGTGCCGCCGAGGGCAGTACTAACTATGGCTACACCTTC.

Written as DNA, the CDR3 is TGTGCCAGCAGCTTGACAGGGAATCAGCCCCAGCATTTT. Amino acid sequence: CASSLTGNQPQHF. The chain is built from TRBV5-6 and TRBJ1-5; a possible D gene is TRBD1 (6 bases). V was pared by 1 base and J by 4 bases, with 6 bases between. The CDR3 runs 13 residues. Per the germline V gene, CDR1 is SGHDT and CDR2 is YYEEEE.

V and J are TRBV4-3 and TRBJ2-3, with 7 nucleotides matching TRBD2. J was trimmed by 4 bases and V by 0 bases; bases with no gene match: 4. The CDR3 extends over 15 amino acids. CDR1 LGHNA and CDR2 YSLEER come from the germline V gene. The CDR3 nucleotides are TGCGCCAGCAGCCAAGATGGGCTAGCGGCAGATACGCAGTATTTT. Its translation is CASSQDGLAADTQYF.

This clone was observed a few times. V gene TRBV10-3 combines with J gene TRBJ2-7; weak D call: TRBD1 (5 bases). This CDR3 is built from 13 residues. CDR1 is ENHRY and CDR2 is SYGVKD in the germline V gene. The V gene lost 0 bases and the J gene lost 3 bases, with 6 bases spanning the gap. The CDR3 loop is CAISESQVYEQYF. In DNA, the CDR3 is TGTGCCATCAGTGAGTCACAGGTCTACGAGCAGTACTTC.

Only a few counts were recorded for this clone. The chain carries TRBV5-1 and TRBJ1-5, with TRBD1 identical over 11 bases. The junction had 10 bases not matched to a gene; V was cut back by 0 bases and J by 5 bases. Germline CDR1 reads SGHRS; CDR2 reads YFSETQ. The CDR3 extends over 18 amino acids. Written as DNA, the CDR3 is TGCGCCAGCAGCTTGGCACCCACCGGGACAGGGGGGGATCAGCCCCAGCATTTT. Its protein is CASSLAPTGTGGDQPQHF.

This chain joins TRBV30 and TRBJ2-5; weak D call: TRBD2 (6 bases). Germline CDR1 and CDR2: GTSNPN and SVGIG (reference sequence). The V end lost 0 bases, the J end lost 5 bases, and 13 bases lay between the germline ends. The length of the CDR3 is 14 residues. The CDR3 spells CAWSVFGGRETQYF. In DNA, the CDR3 is TGTGCCTGGAGTGTATTCGGGGGAAGGGAGACCCAGTACTTC.